A single sample is the source of the 3 T cell receptor beta chains below, sequenced in a study of blood T cell repertoires in COVID-19. Assay: immunoSEQ multiplex PCR; the TCRdb copy retains only in-frame clones and omits some. The profile shows 270,000 or so clones, roughly nine tenths of them singletons. Sequenced input: peripheral blood. These receptors were collected from a woman aged 40 to 50 who had recovered from COVID-19.

The rearrangement links TRBV4-3 to TRBJ2-3; a weak D match, TRBD2 (6 bases). Germline V gene data show CDR1 as LGHNA and CDR2 as YSLEER. The CDR3 has 16 amino acids. V lost 1 base and J 0 bases, leaving 11 bases between the germline ends. DNA for the CDR3: TGCGCCAGCAGCCAAGGGGCGGGGACCAGCACAGATACGCAGTATTTT. This translates into CASSQGAGTSTDTQYF.

This clone was counted once. The genes are TRBV6-5 and TRBJ1-2; perhaps TRBD1 as D (5 bases). Trimming cost V 2 bases and J 8 bases, with 12 bases left between them. The germline V gene encodes CDR1 MNHEY and CDR2 SVGAGI. CDR3 length: 13 residues. The CDR3 region has the DNA TGTGCCAGCAGTTACCACAGGCTCGGGGGCTACACCTTC. Its translation: CASSYHRLGGYTF.

V and J are TRBV6-2 or TRBV6-3 and TRBJ2-1, with 8 bases fitting TRBD2. The V and J ends lost 0 bases and 7 bases, in that order; junction bases with no gene match: 11. Per the germline V gene, CDR1 is MNHEY and CDR2 is SVGEGT. The length of the CDR3 is 17 residues. The CDR3 region has the DNA TGTGCCAGCAGTTACTCCACCCTAGCGGGCTCTCAAAATGAGCAGTTCTTC. Translation: CASSYSTLAGSQNEQFF.